Listed below are T cell receptor beta chains from one sample, sequenced in a study of T-cell reconstitution after alpha-beta-depleted transplantation in children. TCRdb re-analysed the PCR reads in MiXCR, keeping a single row per CDR3 protein. The repertoire holds almost 500,000 distinct CDR3 sequences, with 10% as singletons. The sample consisted of PBMCs, taken before TCRalphabeta/CD19-depleted stem cell transplant. Receptors originate from a child aged 2 to 15 with inherited bone marrow failure, due to receive a stem cell transplant. The CDR3 runs from the conserved cysteine through the conserved F or W. A D gene is named only where the DNA matches it firmly.

v_gene	len	d_gene	j_gene	CDR3aa
TRBV28	16	TRBD2	TRBJ2-7	CASSLLSGGSPYEQYF
TRBV18	17	.	TRBJ2-4	CASSPNALQTAKNIQYF
TRBV4-3	15	.	TRBJ1-1	CASSVVQGENTEAFF
TRBV7-2	14	.	TRBJ2-7	CASSSWTTPYEQYF
TRBV7-9	16	TRBD1	TRBJ2-1	CASSSTRTGQDNEQFF
TRBV7-9	13	.	TRBJ2-5	CASMQLQQETQYF
TRBV20-1	14	.	TRBJ2-7	CSAREPAGAYEQYF
TRBV5-1	16	TRBD2	TRBJ2-7	CASSSVSSGGGYEQYF
TRBV10-3	14	TRBD2	TRBJ2-1	CAISESQREVAQFF
TRBV20-1	16	TRBD2	TRBJ2-1	CSASATSGPIYNEQFF
TRBV12-3/TRBV12-4	13	TRBD2	TRBJ2-5	CASTIAGQETQYF
TRBV7-2	13	.	TRBJ2-3	CASSFGGSDTQYF
TRBV6-1	16	TRBD2	TRBJ2-7	CASSLDPSGSQYEQYF
TRBV2	16	TRBD1	TRBJ2-1	CASRDRGRGAYNEQFF
TRBV5-4	16	TRBD2	TRBJ2-1	CASSPGTSGRGGEQFF
TRBV12-3/TRBV12-4	14	.	TRBJ2-7	CASSAPGQPYEQYF
TRBV3-1	14	.	TRBJ2-3	CASSQDTLEDTQYF